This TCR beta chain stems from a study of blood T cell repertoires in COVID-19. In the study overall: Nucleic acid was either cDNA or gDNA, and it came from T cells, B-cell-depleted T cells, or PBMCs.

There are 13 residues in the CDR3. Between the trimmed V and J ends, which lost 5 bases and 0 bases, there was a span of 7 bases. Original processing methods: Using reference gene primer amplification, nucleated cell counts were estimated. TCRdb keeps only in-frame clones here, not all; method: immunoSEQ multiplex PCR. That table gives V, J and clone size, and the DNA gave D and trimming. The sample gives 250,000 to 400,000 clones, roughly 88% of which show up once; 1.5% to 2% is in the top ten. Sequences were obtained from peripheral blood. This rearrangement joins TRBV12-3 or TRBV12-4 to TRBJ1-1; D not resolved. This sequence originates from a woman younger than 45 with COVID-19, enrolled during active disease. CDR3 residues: CASSKTLNTEAFF. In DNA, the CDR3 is TGTGCCAGCAGTAAGACACTGAACACTGAAGCTTTCTTT.